The next 4 T cell receptor beta chains were all read from a single sample in a study of CD8+ T cells in alopecia areata. As to treatment: oral pan-JAK inhibitor, 5-10 mg twice daily. RNA was extracted and reverse transcribed into cDNA as the sequencing template. TCRdb's table, derived via immunoSEQ multiplex PCR, lists solely in-frame clones and lacks some. Found here are about 180,000 clones, roughly 46% of them singletons; the top ten hold about 9.5%. Source: CD8+ T cells sorted from blood, taken at week 52, from a patient treated with tofacitinib. The receptors stem from a human donor with alopecia areata.

This chain connects TRBV20-1 to TRBJ2-1; D might be TRBD2 (5 bases). V lost 6 bases and J lost 8, with 11 bases in between. Per germline, CDR1 DFQATT and CDR2 SNEGSKA (reference sequence). The CDR3 loop spans 11 amino acids. The CDR3 spells CSARARDEQFF. Here the CDR3 DNA reads TGCAGTGCACGAGCGAGGGATGAGCAGTTCTTC.

The chain recombines TRBV5-8 with TRBJ1-1; D call uncertain. The germline V and J ends were trimmed by 3 bases and 0 bases, with 9 bases remaining between them. CDR3 length equals 14 residues. The germline V gene encodes CDR1 SGHTS and CDR2 YDEGEE. This CDR3 is CASSSPRMNTEAFF. Here the CDR3 DNA reads TGTGCCAGCAGCTCTCCTCGGATGAACACTGAAGCTTTCTTT.

This clone was detected only once. The chain combines TRBV13 with TRBJ2-1, with TRBD1 as a possible D gene (6 bases). V lost 5 bases, J lost 2 bases, and 13 bases lay in between. Germline V CDR1 and CDR2: PRHDT, FYEKMQ (reference sequence). CDR3 length equals 15 residues. The CDR3 here is CASSPARGPYNEQFF. The CDR3 nucleotides are TGTGCCAGCAGCCCCGCCAGGGGCCCCTACAATGAGCAGTTCTTC.

The chain has TRBV5-1 and TRBJ2-5, with 10 bases that match TRBD2. CDR3 length equals 14 residues. CDR1 and CDR2 from the germline V gene are SGHRS and YFSETQ. V was pared by 4 bases and J by 4 bases, with 4 bases of the junction left unmatched. CDR3 nucleotide sequence: TGCGCCAGCAGCGAGCGGGGGGGCCCAGAGACCCAGTACTTC. Its protein product is CASSERGGPETQYF.